This passage covers 15 T cell receptor beta chains from one sample sequenced in a study of blood T cell repertoires in COVID-19 (TCRdb year 2020). Libraries were built with the immunoSEQ multiplex PCR assay. TCRdb stores this immuneACCESS table with in-frame sequences only. Part of the clones is absent; in the studies checked, under half of the shortfall reflects unresolved V genes, and no reason is known for the rest. This sample comprises more than 100,000 clones, approximately 90% of them detected only once. The top ten clonotypes cover more than 4% of the sample. Sequencing used peripheral blood. These receptor sequences come from a man aged 35-49 years with acute or convalescent COVID-19.

The CDR3 loop is CAISGDRGPLNTGELFF. DNA for the CDR3: TGTGCCATCAGTGGGGACAGGGGGCCTTTGAACACCGGGGAGCTGTTTTTT. V usage is TRBV10-3 and J usage is TRBJ2-2; 12 positions agree with TRBD1. This CDR3 contains 17 residues. Trimming removed 4 bases from V and 1 base from J; junction bases left unmatched: 4. Looked up from germline, CDR1 is ENHRY and CDR2 is SYGVKD.

The chain uses TRBV5-1 and TRBJ1-5; a possible D gene is TRBD1 (6 bases). V lost 0 bases, J lost 2 bases, and 9 bases lay in between. This CDR3 comprises 15 residues. Germline CDR1 reads SGHRS; CDR2 reads YFSETQ. The CDR3 coding sequence is TGCGCCAGCAGCTTGGAGGGGGTGGGCAATCAGCCCCAGCATTTT. Its translation is CASSLEGVGNQPQHF.

In its sample, this clone was seen a few times. This rearrangement joins TRBV6-5 to TRBJ1-2, with 7 bases fitting TRBD1. The germline V gene encodes CDR1 MNHEY and CDR2 SVGAGI. Germline trimming cut 5 bases from V and 6 bases from J; bases unmatched to any gene: 6. This CDR3 is 13 amino acids long. The DNA for the CDR3 is TGTGCCAGCAGTCGGACAGGAACTAATGGCTACACCTTC. It yields the protein CASSRTGTNGYTF.

This clone came up once. This rearrangement joins TRBV10-1 to TRBJ2-1; possible D gene TRBD2, 6 bases. This CDR3 contains 13 residues. Germline V gene data show CDR1 as WNHNN and CDR2 as SYGVQD (reference sequence). V was trimmed by 0 bases and J by 7 bases, leaving 7 bases between them. The CDR3 nucleotides read TGCGCCAGCAGTGAGTCGGAGGGGAATGAGCAGTTCTTC. This codes for CASSESEGNEQFF.

For this clone: A junction boundary mismatches the germline segment, possibly from a read error. V and J are TRBV10-3 and TRBJ1-2; no clear D. The CDR3 loop spans 16 amino acids. Germline V gene sequence: CDR1 ENHRY, CDR2 SYGVKD. Here the CDR3 reads CAIGDGGRHFNYGYTF. The CDR3 coding sequence is TGTGCCATCGGTGACGGAGGCAGACATTTTAACTATGGCTACACCTTC.

The rearrangement joins TRBV18 to TRBJ2-5; D is possibly TRBD2 (6 bases). The CDR3 loop spans 15 amino acids. Trimming left V 0 bases short and J 4 bases short, with 12 bases between. Per germline, CDR1 KGHSH and CDR2 LQKENI. The CDR3 sequence is CASSPPGGPRETQYF. CDR3 bases: TGTGCCAGCTCACCACCGGGGGGTCCGAGAGAGACCCAGTACTTC.

The chain links TRBV5-1 to TRBJ1-3; D possibly corresponds to TRBD1 (5 bases). Between the trimmed V and J ends, which lost 4 bases and 0 bases, there was a span of 11 bases. Germline CDR1 and CDR2: SGHRS and YFSETQ. This CDR3 is 15 amino acids long. CDR3 region: CASSAGAASGNTIYF. In DNA, the CDR3 is TGCGCCAGCAGCGCTGGGGCGGCCTCTGGAAACACCATATATTTT.

This clone was picked up one time. V is TRBV29-1 and J is TRBJ2-1, with 10 bases matching TRBD2. This CDR3 is built from 14 residues. Germline-derived CDR1 and CDR2 are SQVTM and ANQGSEA. The V segment lost 7 bases and the J segment 4 bases; nucleotides outside the gene matches: 7. CDR3 protein: CSASGRARYNEQFF. CDR3 bases: TGCAGCGCCAGCGGGAGGGCCCGTTACAATGAGCAGTTCTTC.

The chain has TRBV7-9 and TRBJ2-7, with TRBD1 matching over 9 bases. Germline CDR1 SEHNR, CDR2 FQNEAQ (reference sequence). The CDR3 is 17 amino acids. V shed 3 bases, J shed 1 base, and the junction held 10 bases outside the gene matches. CDR3 protein: CASSFVTGGGKSYEQYF. CDR3 coding DNA: TGTGCCAGCAGCTTCGTGACAGGGGGAGGAAAGTCCTACGAGCAGTACTTC.

The chain combines TRBV11-3 with TRBJ2-1; no clear D. Trimming left V 5 bases short and J 6 bases short, with 8 bases between. Germline V gives CDR1 SGHNT, CDR2 YENEEA. CDR3 length: 12 amino acids. The CDR3 region is CASSRLGNEQFF. CDR3 coding DNA: TGTGCCAGCAGCCGACTGGGCAATGAGCAGTTCTTC.

This chain uses TRBV11-3 with TRBJ2-3; possible D gene TRBD2, 6 bases. Germline assignment: CDR1 SGHNT and CDR2 YENEEA. The V end lost 3 bases, the J end lost 3 bases, and 13 bases lay between the germline ends. This CDR3 spans 15 amino acids. CDR3 bases: TGTGCCAGCAGCTTTAGCAGCGGGTCTACAGATACGCAGTATTTT. This sequence encodes CASSFSSGSTDTQYF.

This clone was observed a handful of times. The chain couples TRBV2 to TRBJ1-5, with TRBD1 as a possible D gene (6 bases). Trimming removed 4 bases at V and 5 bases at J, with 15 bases between. Germline CDR1 SNHLY, CDR2 FYNNEI. The CDR3 consists of 15 residues. In DNA form, the CDR3 reads TGTGCCAGCAGTGGGAGCAGGGGTATGGATCAGCCCCAGCATTTT. This codes for CASSGSRGMDQPQHF.

The chain has TRBV5-4 and TRBJ2-7; TRBD1 is a possible D gene (6 bases). V gave up 4 bases and J gave up 2 bases, with 10 bases separating them. Germline CDR1 SGHNT, CDR2 YYREEE (reference sequence). The CDR3 sequence is 13 residues long. The CDR3 DNA sequence: TGTGCCAGCAGCCCGGACAGAGCCTACGAGCAGTACTTC. Its translation: CASSPDRAYEQYF.

V usage is TRBV9 and J usage is TRBJ1-1; 7 nucleotides agree with TRBD1. With V trimmed by 4 bases and J by 4 bases, 7 bases remained unmatched. Germline CDR1 and CDR2: SGDLS and YYNGEE. The CDR3 covers 14 residues. CDR3 region: CASSPRQGSTEAFF. DNA of the CDR3: TGTGCCAGCAGCCCCCGACAGGGAAGCACTGAAGCTTTCTTT. Full variable domain (rest looked up from reference TRBV9 and TRBJ1-1): DSGVTQTPKHLITATGQRVTLRCSPRSGDLSVYWYQQSLDQGLQFLIQYYNGEERAKGNILERFSAQQFPDLHSELNLSSLELGDSALYFCASSPRQGSTEAFFGQGTRLTVV.

The rearrangement uses TRBV30 and TRBJ2-6; D uncertain. CDR1 and CDR2 from the germline V gene are GTSNPN and SVGIG (reference sequence). CDR3 size: 17 residues. The germline V and J ends were trimmed by 0 bases and 0 bases, with 12 bases remaining between them. CDR3: CAWSVLQVSSGANVLTF. As DNA, the CDR3 is TGTGCCTGGAGTGTACTGCAGGTCAGCTCTGGGGCCAACGTCCTGACTTTC.